These 24 T cell receptor beta chains came from one sample sequenced in a study of beta chain features in type 1 diabetes. The authors reverse transcribed all of the isolated RNA, so sequencing captured expressed TCRB transcripts. Profiling relied on immunoSEQ multiplex PCR, and the TCRdb table lists in-frame clones only, not all of them. The repertoire holds approximately 170,000 clones, with approximately 7.8% as singletons. Their target antigens are unknown. Study results and caveats: The study found moderately but significantly shorter TCRB CDR3s in all four CD4+ subsets of Type 1 diabetes patients.

The material sequenced was central memory CD4+ T cells from blood. The receptor source for this set is a woman aged 40 to 50 with type 1 diabetes.

The chain recombines TRBV30 with TRBJ1-1; D may be TRBD1 (5 bases). Per germline, CDR1 GTSNPN and CDR2 SVGIG (reference sequence). CDR3 length: 16 residues. Trimming removed 2 bases from V and 2 bases from J, with 18 bases in between. CDR3 nucleotides: TGTGCCTGGAGTCTCGGACGAGTAGGGGCTAACACTGAAGCTTTCTTT. The encoded protein is CAWSLGRVGANTEAFF.

The chain links TRBV2 to TRBJ2-2; TRBD1 might be the D (5 bases). The CDR3 extends over 13 amino acids. Looked up from germline, CDR1 is SNHLY and CDR2 is FYNNEI. V was shortened by 6 bases and J by 5 bases, with 10 bases between the two germline ends. CDR3 bases: TGTGCCAGCAGATTACAGGAGACCGGGGAGCTGTTTTTT. This translates into CASRLQETGELFF.

This clone was seen a handful of times. The chain carries TRBV11-2 and TRBJ1-1; 10 nucleotides agree with TRBD1. V shed 5 bases and J 1 base; nucleotides not matched to a gene: 7. Germline loops: CDR1 SGHAT, CDR2 FQNNGV. The CDR3 consists of 16 residues. This CDR3 reads CASSHFRDRGNTEAFF. DNA of the CDR3: TGTGCCAGCAGCCATTTCCGGGACAGGGGGAACACTGAAGCTTTCTTT.

The chain recombines TRBV7-2 with TRBJ1-1, with 7 bases matching TRBD1. Per germline, CDR1 SGHTA and CDR2 FQGNSA. J was trimmed by 4 bases and V by 2 bases; bases with no gene match: 7. The length of the CDR3 is 15 residues. The DNA for the CDR3 is TGTGCCAGCAGCTTATGGGGACAGCAGGGCACTGAAGCTTTCTTT. It is translated as CASSLWGQQGTEAFF.

The chain is built from TRBV29-1 and TRBJ2-5, with TRBD1 matching 10 bases. Looked up from germline, CDR1 is SQVTM and CDR2 is ANQGSEA. Germline trimming cut 7 bases from V and 5 bases from J; bases unmatched to any gene: 10. CDR3 length equals 14 residues. The CDR3 bases are TGCAGCGCCCAGGCGGGACAGGGGTACGAGACCCAGTACTTC. Translating it yields CSAQAGQGYETQYF.

Details on this clone: Other DNA sequences within the sample encode an identical CDR3. The chain is built from TRBV5-1 and TRBJ2-2, with 7 bases fitting TRBD1. J gave up 2 bases and V 4 bases, and 5 bases lay outside the gene matches. The CDR3 length is 15 residues. Germline V lookup: CDR1 SGHRS, CDR2 YFSETQ. Here the CDR3 reads CASSTGTVNTGELFF. CDR3 bases: TGCGCCAGCAGCACCGGGACAGTTAACACCGGGGAGCTGTTTTTT.

The chain recombines TRBV7-2 with TRBJ2-1, with D possibly TRBD1 on 7 matching bases. This CDR3 comprises 16 residues. Germline loops: CDR1 SGHTA, CDR2 FQGNSA. V was clipped by 5 bases and J by 9 bases, with 23 bases between them. CDR3 nucleotide sequence: TGTGCCAGCAGCCAGGGGGGCGGCCCCCTTGGGAGTGAGCAGTTCTTC. Its translation: CASSQGGGPLGSEQFF.

The gene calls are TRBV7-9 and TRBJ2-3, with D uncertain. CDR1 is SEHNR, CDR2 FQNEAQ, per germline (reference sequence). CDR3 length: 15 amino acids. V shed 11 bases and J shed 3 bases, with 21 bases lying between them. The CDR3 spells CASASGTGSTDTQYF. The CDR3 DNA follows: TGTGCCTCCGCTTCGGGTACCGGATCTACAGATACGCAGTATTTT.

This clone was observed a few times. The chain has TRBV18 and TRBJ2-1; D may be TRBD2 (6 bases). There are 15 residues in the CDR3. Germline values: CDR1 KGHSH, CDR2 LQKENI. V dropped 0 bases and J dropped 5 bases, with 11 bases sitting between them. The CDR3 spells CASSPPNPGDNEQFF. CDR3 DNA sequence: TGTGCCAGCTCACCACCGAATCCGGGGGACAATGAGCAGTTCTTC.

This sequence joins TRBV2 and TRBJ2-7, with D possibly matching TRBD2 (8 bases). The CDR3 loop spans 15 amino acids. CDR1 is SNHLY and CDR2 is FYNNEI in the germline V gene. V lost 8 bases to trimming and J lost 2 bases, with 19 bases between them. The CDR3 reads CASGGLGGAAYEQYF. The CDR3 coding sequence is TGTGCCAGCGGGGGACTAGGGGGCGCGGCCTACGAGCAGTACTTC.

This chain uses TRBV5-1 with TRBJ2-1; D perhaps matches TRBD2 (5 bases). CDR1 is SGHRS and CDR2 is YFSETQ in the germline V gene. This CDR3 contains 13 residues. Between the trimmed V and J ends, which lost 2 bases and 7 bases, there was a span of 10 bases. The CDR3 protein is CASSFTRENEQFF. The DNA for the CDR3 is TGCGCCAGCAGCTTCACTAGGGAAAATGAGCAGTTCTTC.

This clone was counted between two and nine times. The V gene is TRBV9, the J gene TRBJ1-2; the match to TRBD1 covers 9 bases. The junction had 6 bases not matched to a gene; V was cut back by 4 bases and J by 5 bases. CDR1 and CDR2 from the germline V gene are SGDLS and YYNGEE. The CDR3 runs 14 residues. CDR3 coding DNA: TGTGCCAGCAGCCCCACCGGGACAGGGTATGGCTACACCTTC. Translating it yields CASSPTGTGYGYTF.

The chain has TRBV28 and TRBJ1-4, with D possibly TRBD1 on 5 matching bases. Deletions cut 3 bases from V and 7 bases from J, with 15 bases between. This CDR3 region has 15 residues. Germline V CDR1 and CDR2: MDHEN, SYDVKM. CDR3 sequence reads: CASSFHRRQGEKLFF. CDR3 sequence (DNA): TGTGCCAGCAGTTTTCATCGCCGGCAGGGTGAAAAACTGTTTTTT.

The chain carries TRBV28 and TRBJ2-6; D gene ambiguous. The V and J ends lost 4 bases and 6 bases respectively, with 10 bases between them. Germline V lookup: CDR1 MDHEN, CDR2 SYDVKM. CDR3 length equals 14 residues. DNA of the CDR3: TGTGCCAGCAGTTCCTCCCCAGAGGCCAACGTCCTGACTTTC. Its translation is CASSSSPEANVLTF.

Many counts were recorded for this clone. This sequence joins TRBV2 and TRBJ2-3; 11 bases agree with TRBD2. After removal of 11 bases from V and 5 bases from J, the junction contained 9 bases not matched to a gene. The germline V gene has CDR1 SNHLY and CDR2 FYNNEI. The CDR3 consists of 14 residues. The CDR3 bases are TGTGCCGAATCTGCGGGACTAGCGGTAGATACGCAGTATTTT. It translates to CAESAGLAVDTQYF.

This clone has a handful of counts. V is TRBV5-1 and J is TRBJ1-4; 7 nucleotides match TRBD1. The junction had 14 bases not matched to a gene; V was cut back by 4 bases and J by 8 bases. Germline loops: CDR1 SGHRS, CDR2 YFSETQ. This CDR3 spans 16 amino acids. CDR3 region: CASSEGNRGGREKLFF. The CDR3 nucleotides are TGCGCCAGCAGCGAAGGCAACAGGGGTGGGCGAGAAAAACTGTTTTTT.

The DNA for the CDR3 is TGTGCCAGCAGCCGCACAGGGGTAAAAACTGAAGCTTTCTTT. It yields the protein CASSRTGVKTEAFF. This chain joins TRBV6-5 and TRBJ1-1; 7 nucleotides line up with TRBD1. Germline V gene data show CDR1 as MNHEY and CDR2 as SVGAGI. V lost 6 bases and J lost 5; bases outside the gene matches: 9. This CDR3 is built from 14 residues.

This clone has a handful of counts. The genes are TRBV18 and TRBJ1-2, with D uncertain. The CDR3 is 13 residues long. Trimming stripped 3 bases from V and 4 bases from J, with 9 bases between. Germline lookup yields CDR1 KGHSH and CDR2 LQKENI. As DNA, the CDR3 is TGTGCCAGCTCACCCGACCGCGGCTATGGCTACACCTTC. Translation gives CASSPDRGYGYTF. The whole variable domain, filled in from reference TRBV18 and TRBJ1-2, reads NAGVMQNPRHLVRRRGQEARLRCSPMKGHSHVYWYRQLPEEGLKFMVYLQKENIIDESGMPKERFSAEFPKEGPSILRIQQVVRGDSAAYFCASSPDRGYGYTFGSGTRLTVV.

A few counts support this clone. The chain has TRBV4-1 and TRBJ2-5; unclear D gene. The ends were cut back, 0 bases at V and 5 bases at J, with 10 bases in the middle. The germline CDR1 and CDR2 sequences are MGHRA and YSYEKL. This CDR3 comprises 14 residues. The CDR3 DNA reads as TGCGCCAGCAGCCAAGACCCGGTGGAGGAGACCCAGTACTTC. The encoded protein is CASSQDPVEETQYF.

This clone has just a few counts. Within the sample, other DNA sequences also encode this same CDR3. This chain links TRBV27 with TRBJ1-1; weak D call: TRBD1 (6 bases). The CDR3 contains 13 residues. Germline loops: CDR1 MNHEY, CDR2 SMNVEV (reference sequence). With 2 bases removed from V and 3 bases from J, the gap between germline ends came to 7 bases. Here the CDR3 reads CASSLEGDTEAFF. The CDR3 nucleotides read TGTGCCAGCAGTTTAGAGGGGGACACTGAAGCTTTCTTT.

This clone was observed many times. The gene calls are TRBV2 and TRBJ2-2; TRBD2 is a possible D gene (5 bases). Per germline, CDR1 SNHLY and CDR2 FYNNEI. This CDR3 comprises 14 residues. V was pared by 4 bases and J by 6 bases, with 12 bases between. CDR3 region: CASSVSGMAGELFF. In DNA, the CDR3 is TGTGCCAGCAGTGTGTCGGGAATGGCCGGGGAGCTGTTTTTT.

This clone was detected a few times. The chain couples TRBV29-1 to TRBJ2-5, with 9 bases lining up with TRBD2. This CDR3 is built from 16 residues. Per germline, CDR1 SQVTM and CDR2 ANQGSEA. V shed 0 bases and J 1 base; nucleotides not matched to a gene: 6. Here the CDR3 DNA reads TGCAGCGTTGAAGATCAACGGCGGGGGGGCCAAGAGACCCAGTACTTC. Translating gives CSVEDQRRGGQETQYF.

In this sample, this clone turned up once. The chain links TRBV7-3 to TRBJ2-2, with 11 bases identical to TRBD2. The CDR3 is 17 residues long. Germline CDR1 and CDR2: SGHTA and FQGTGA. The V gene end was trimmed by 4 bases and the J gene end by 7 bases; junction bases not matched to a gene: 11. The CDR3 DNA reads as TGTGCCAGCAGCTCAATCACTAGCGGGAGACCCCACGGGGAGCTGTTTTTT. Residues: CASSSITSGRPHGELFF.

The gene calls are TRBV7-3 and TRBJ2-3, with 10 nucleotides matching TRBD1. V dropped 4 bases and J dropped 6; count of bases not matched to a gene: 10. The CDR3 extends over 16 amino acids. The V gene's germline CDR1 is SGHTA and CDR2 FQGTGA. The CDR3 DNA is TGTGCCAGCAGCTGGGGGACAGGGGATAGTGGCGATACGCAGTATTTT. Its protein is CASSWGTGDSGDTQYF.